This is a list of T cell receptor beta chains from one sample in a study of blood T cells in healthy people across ages. TCRdb processed the 5' RACE reads anew with MiXCR; each CDR3 protein has one entry. This table holds nearly 1 million distinct CDR3 sequences, roughly 51% found once. Sequencing was done on a sample of blood. These receptors originate from a woman aged 55-75 years in good health. The CDR3 runs from the conserved cysteine through the conserved F or W. A D gene is named only where the DNA matches it firmly. The size of a clone is reported for some rows only, either as once, few or many, or as a class for expanded clones.

V	size	J	D	CDR3	DNA
TRBV20-1	NA	TRBJ1-1	NA	CSARRAAFF	TGCAGTGCTCGAAGGGCGGCTTTCTTT
TRBV25-1	once	TRBJ2-7	NA	CASSVSLEGAQYF	TGTGCCAGCAGTGTGAGTCTCGAAGGGGCCCAGTACTTC
TRBV20-1	NA	TRBJ2-7	TRBD2	CSAGTSGSHEQYF	TGCAGTGCAGGGACTAGCGGGAGCCACGAGCAGTACTTC
TRBV9	NA	TRBJ2-7	NA	CASSVEFRPDVGEQYF	TGTGCCAGCAGCGTAGAGTTCAGGCCGGACGTGGGCGAGCAGTACTTC
TRBV5-1	NA	TRBJ2-7	NA	CASRQSGTYYEQYF	TGCGCCAGCAGACAATCCGGGACCTACTACGAGCAGTACTTC
TRBV10-3	NA	TRBJ1-4	TRBD1	CASKGTGEEKLFF	TGTGCCTCTAAGGGGACAGGGGAGGAAAAACTGTTTTTT
TRBV15	few	TRBJ2-6	TRBD1	CAIQGATKDSGANVLTF	TGTGCAATCCAGGGGGCCACAAAAGACTCTGGGGCCAACGTCCTGACTTTC
TRBV28	NA	TRBJ2-7	TRBD2	CASSLLGLASYEQYF	TGTGCCAGCAGTTTGTTGGGACTAGCTTCTTACGAGCAGTACTTC
TRBV13	NA	TRBJ2-1	NA	CASSLRVTPLNEQFF	TGTGCCAGCAGCTTGCGGGTCACCCCGTTGAATGAGCAGTTCTTC
TRBV28	few	TRBJ2-7	TRBD2	CASRSPLSGSGYEQYF	TGTGCCAGCAGGTCCCCCCTAAGCGGGAGTGGTTACGAGCAGTACTTC
TRBV21-1	NA	TRBJ2-5	NA	CASSIPRGRETQYF	TGTGCCAGCAGCATACCCAGGGGACGCGAGACCCAGTACTTC
TRBV6-1	few	TRBJ2-1	TRBD2	CASSGKAGNAGGEQFF	TGTGCCAGCAGCGGCAAAGCGGGAAATGCCGGCGGTGAGCAGTTCTTC
TRBV20-1	NA	TRBJ1-1	TRBD1	CSARGGATGTEAFF	TGCAGTGCCAGGGGGGGGGCTACGGGTACTGAAGCTTTCTTT
TRBV12-3/TRBV12-4	few	TRBJ2-7	TRBD2	CASSGPGLTSYEQYF	TGTGCCAGCAGTGGGCCGGGACTAACGTCCTACGAGCAGTACTTC
TRBV5-1	NA	TRBJ2-1	TRBD2	CASSAWEGREQFF	TGCGCCAGCAGCGCCTGGGAGGGCCGAGAGCAGTTCTTC
TRBV11-2	few	TRBJ2-1	TRBD2	CASSPGLAGALPFF	TGTGCCAGCAGCCCCGGACTAGCGGGAGCCCTTCCGTTCTTC
TRBV6-2/TRBV6-3	few	TRBJ2-1	NA	CASRTLRAGEQFF	TGTGCCAGCAGAACCCTTAGGGCTGGTGAGCAGTTCTTC
TRBV7-9	few	TRBJ2-7	NA	CASSSIIEGPYEQYF	TGTGCCAGCAGCAGCATAATAGAGGGCCCCTACGAGCAGTACTTC
TRBV7-3	many	TRBJ1-6	NA	CASSLGGGGSPLHF	TGTGCCAGCAGCTTAGGCGGGGGCGGCTCACCCCTCCACTTT
TRBV10-3	NA	TRBJ2-5	NA	CAISEGLANPRQETQYF	TGTGCCATCAGTGAAGGCCTAGCAAATCCACGCCAAGAGACCCAGTACTTC
TRBV20-1	NA	TRBJ1-2	TRBD1	CSADDRGDGYTF	TGCAGTGCCGACGACAGGGGCGATGGCTACACCTTC
TRBV28	NA	TRBJ2-1	TRBD2	CASSLASGRDNEQFF	TGTGCCAGCAGTTTGGCTAGCGGGAGGGACAATGAGCAGTTCTTC
TRBV10-1	NA	TRBJ2-5	TRBD2	CASSDPASGTETQYF	TGCGCCAGCAGTGACCCGGCTAGCGGGACAGAGACCCAGTACTTC
TRBV6-4	few	TRBJ2-3	NA	CASSDSGGGTTDTQYF	TGTGCCAGCAGTGACTCCGGAGGGGGGACGACAGATACGCAGTATTTT
TRBV28	NA	TRBJ2-3	NA	CASSSLEGADTQYF	TGTGCCAGCAGTTCCCTGGAGGGGGCAGATACGCAGTATTTT
TRBV5-1	NA	TRBJ2-7	NA	CASSLPWATSYEQYF	TGCGCCAGCAGCTTACCGTGGGCGACCTCCTACGAGCAGTACTTC
TRBV14	NA	TRBJ2-7	NA	CASSQEQGHEQYF	TGTGCCAGCAGCCAAGAGCAGGGTCACGAGCAGTACTTC